The sequence of this T cell receptor (beta chain) was determined in a study of cytomegalovirus exposure and HLA in healthy donors. V shed 7 bases and J shed 7 bases, with 7 bases lying between them. Germline V gene sequence: CDR1 MDHEN, CDR2 SYDVKM. There are 10 residues in the CDR3. Primers: 60 Vbeta forward and 13 Jbeta reverse. Clones were read by immunoSEQ multiplex PCR, and TCRdb kept only the in-frame ones, dropping some. Here the sample spans over 200,000 clones, approximately 80% being singletons. The sequenced sample consisted of PBMCs. The sequence was collected from a woman aged 40 to 50 in good health and CMV-seronegative. The chain uses TRBV28 and TRBJ1-2, with D maybe TRBD1 (5 bases). The CDR3 nucleotides read TGTGCCAGCAAGGGGATTGGCTACACCTTC. It encodes CASKGIGYTF.